The TCR beta chain described here comes from a study of a mutant IDH1 vaccine in newly diagnosed glioma. Repertoires were generated with immunoSEQ multiplex PCR, while TCRdb's copy carries only in-frame clones and drops some. Here the sample spans some 90,000 clones, roughly 87% being singletons. Time point here: baseline, week 1 (first vaccination visit). Treatment of the sample: pre-vaccination baseline after standard-of-care therapy. The CDR3 is 14 amino acids. Germline V lookup: CDR1 SGHRS, CDR2 YFSETQ. V was shortened by 4 bases and J by 3 bases, with 14 bases between the two germline ends. Sequencing used PBMCs, obtained from a glioma patient treated with radiotherapy, temozolomide or both. The receptor's source is a man aged 35-49 years with glioma. Some clones in this sample may be carry-over from other donors' samples. V usage is TRBV5-1 and J usage is TRBJ2-7, with D unresolved. CDR3 nucleotide sequence: TGCGCCAGCAGCCAGCGTTACAGCAACTACGAGCAGTACTTC. Its translation is CASSQRYSNYEQYF.